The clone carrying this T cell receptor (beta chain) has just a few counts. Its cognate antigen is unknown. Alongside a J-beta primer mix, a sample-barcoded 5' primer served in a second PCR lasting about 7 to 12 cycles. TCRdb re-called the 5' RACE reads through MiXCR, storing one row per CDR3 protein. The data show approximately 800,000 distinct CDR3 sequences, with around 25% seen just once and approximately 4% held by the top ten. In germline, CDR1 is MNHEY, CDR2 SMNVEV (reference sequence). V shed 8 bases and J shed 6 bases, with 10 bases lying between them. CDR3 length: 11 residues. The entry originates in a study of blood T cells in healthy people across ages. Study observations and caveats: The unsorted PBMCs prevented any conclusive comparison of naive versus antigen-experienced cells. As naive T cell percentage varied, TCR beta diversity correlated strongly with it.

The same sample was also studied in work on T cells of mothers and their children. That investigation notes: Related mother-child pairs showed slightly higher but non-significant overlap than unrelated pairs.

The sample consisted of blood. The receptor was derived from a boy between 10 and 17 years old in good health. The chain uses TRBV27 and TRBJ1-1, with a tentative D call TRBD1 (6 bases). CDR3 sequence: CASGGGSEAFF. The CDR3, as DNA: TGTGCCAGCGGGGGCGGTTCTGAAGCTTTCTTT.